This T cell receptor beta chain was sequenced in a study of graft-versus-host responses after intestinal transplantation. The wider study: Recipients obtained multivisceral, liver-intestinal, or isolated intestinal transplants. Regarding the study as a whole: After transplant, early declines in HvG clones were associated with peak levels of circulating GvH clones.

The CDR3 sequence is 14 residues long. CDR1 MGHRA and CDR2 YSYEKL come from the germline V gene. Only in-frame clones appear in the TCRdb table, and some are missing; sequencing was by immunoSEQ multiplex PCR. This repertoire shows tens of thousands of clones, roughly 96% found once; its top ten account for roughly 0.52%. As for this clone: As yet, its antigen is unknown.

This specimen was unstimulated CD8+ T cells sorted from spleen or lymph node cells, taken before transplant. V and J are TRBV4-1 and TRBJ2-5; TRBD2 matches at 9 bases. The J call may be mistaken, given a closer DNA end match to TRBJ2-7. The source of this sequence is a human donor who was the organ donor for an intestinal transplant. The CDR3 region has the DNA TGCGCCAGCAGCCAAGACGGCGGGGGGGCCGAGCAGTACTTC. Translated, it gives CASSQDGGGAEQYF.